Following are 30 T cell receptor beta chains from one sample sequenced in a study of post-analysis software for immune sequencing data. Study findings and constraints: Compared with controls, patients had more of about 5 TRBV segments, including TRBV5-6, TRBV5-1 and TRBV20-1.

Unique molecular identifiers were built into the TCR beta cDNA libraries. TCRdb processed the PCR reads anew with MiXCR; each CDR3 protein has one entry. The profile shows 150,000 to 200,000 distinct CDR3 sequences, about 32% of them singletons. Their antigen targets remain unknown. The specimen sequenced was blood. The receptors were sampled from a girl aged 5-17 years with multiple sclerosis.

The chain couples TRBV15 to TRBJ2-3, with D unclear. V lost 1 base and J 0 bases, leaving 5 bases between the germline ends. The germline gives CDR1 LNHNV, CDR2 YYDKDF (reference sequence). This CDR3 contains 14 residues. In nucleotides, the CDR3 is TGTGCCACCAGCAGAGTTCCTAGCACAGATACGCAGTATTTT. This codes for CATSRVPSTDTQYF.

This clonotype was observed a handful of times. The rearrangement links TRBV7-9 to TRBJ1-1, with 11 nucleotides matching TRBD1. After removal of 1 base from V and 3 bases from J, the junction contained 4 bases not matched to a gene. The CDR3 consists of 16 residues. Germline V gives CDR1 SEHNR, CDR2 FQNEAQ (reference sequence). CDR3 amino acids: CASSLVGTGGDTEAFF. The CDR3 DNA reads TGTGCCAGCAGCTTAGTCGGGACAGGGGGTGACACTGAAGCTTTCTTT.

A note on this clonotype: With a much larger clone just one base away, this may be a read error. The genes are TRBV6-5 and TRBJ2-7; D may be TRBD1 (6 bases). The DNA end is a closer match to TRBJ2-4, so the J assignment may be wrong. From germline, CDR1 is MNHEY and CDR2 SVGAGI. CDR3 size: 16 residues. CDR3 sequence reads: CASSPQGCAGKNIQYF. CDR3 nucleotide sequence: TGTGCCAGCAGTCCCCAGGGGTGCGCAGGCAAAAACATTCAGTACTTC.

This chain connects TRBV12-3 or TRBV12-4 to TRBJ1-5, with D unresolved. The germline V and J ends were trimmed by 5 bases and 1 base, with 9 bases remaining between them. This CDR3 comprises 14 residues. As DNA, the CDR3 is TGTGCCAGCAGTCGAGGGAACAGCAATCAGCCCCAGCATTTT. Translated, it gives CASSRGNSNQPQHF.

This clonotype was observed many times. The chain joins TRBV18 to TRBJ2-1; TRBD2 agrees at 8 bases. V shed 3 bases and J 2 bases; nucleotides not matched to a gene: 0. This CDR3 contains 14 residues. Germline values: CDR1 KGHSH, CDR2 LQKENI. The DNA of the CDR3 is TGTGCCAGCTCACCGACTAGCGCCTACAATGAGCAGTTCTTC. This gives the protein CASSPTSAYNEQFF.

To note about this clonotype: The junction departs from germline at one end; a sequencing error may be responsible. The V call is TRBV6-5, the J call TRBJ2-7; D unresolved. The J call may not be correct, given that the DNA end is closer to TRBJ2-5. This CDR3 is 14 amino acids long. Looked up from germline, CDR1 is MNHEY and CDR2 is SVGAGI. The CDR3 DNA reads TGTGCCAACAGTTACTCGAGGACCGTAAAGACCCAGTACTTC. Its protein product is CANSYSRTVKTQYF.

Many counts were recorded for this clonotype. The CDR3 spells CASTAWGHFTYNEQFF. The DNA for the CDR3 is TGTGCCAGCACCGCTTGGGGACACTTTACCTACAATGAGCAGTTCTTC. The V call is TRBV5-6, the J call TRBJ2-1, with a tentative D call TRBD1 (6 bases). CDR1 and CDR2 (germline): SGHDT, YYEEEE. This CDR3 spans 16 amino acids. The ends were cut back, 6 bases at V and 2 bases at J, with 18 bases in the middle.

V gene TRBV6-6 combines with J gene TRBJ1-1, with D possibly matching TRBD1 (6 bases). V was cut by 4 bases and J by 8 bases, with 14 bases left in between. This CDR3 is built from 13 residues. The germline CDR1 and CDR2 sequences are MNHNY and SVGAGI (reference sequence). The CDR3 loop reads CASSFRGCEEAFF. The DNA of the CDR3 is TGTGCCAGCAGTTTCAGGGGCTGCGAAGAAGCTTTCTTT.

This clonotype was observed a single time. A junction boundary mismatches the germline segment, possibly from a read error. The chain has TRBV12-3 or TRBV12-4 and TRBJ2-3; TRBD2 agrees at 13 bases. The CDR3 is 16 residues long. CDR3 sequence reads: CASTEGLAGRADAQYF. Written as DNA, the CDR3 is TGTGCCAGTACTGAGGGACTAGCGGGGAGGGCAGATGCGCAGTATTTT.

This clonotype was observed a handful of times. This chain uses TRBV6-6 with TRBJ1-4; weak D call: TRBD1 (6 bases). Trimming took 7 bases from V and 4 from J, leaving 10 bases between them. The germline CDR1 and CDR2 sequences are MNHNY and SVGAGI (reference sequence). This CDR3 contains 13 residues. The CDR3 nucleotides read TGTGCCAGCAATGACAGGATTAATGAAAAACTGTTTTTT. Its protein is CASNDRINEKLFF.

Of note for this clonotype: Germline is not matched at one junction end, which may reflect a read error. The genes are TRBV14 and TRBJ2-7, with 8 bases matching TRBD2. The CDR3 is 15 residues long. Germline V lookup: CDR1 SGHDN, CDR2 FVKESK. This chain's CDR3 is CASSGPTSAWYGQYF. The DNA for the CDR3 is TGTGCCAGCAGCGGCCCGACTAGCGCCTGGTACGGGCAGTACTTC.

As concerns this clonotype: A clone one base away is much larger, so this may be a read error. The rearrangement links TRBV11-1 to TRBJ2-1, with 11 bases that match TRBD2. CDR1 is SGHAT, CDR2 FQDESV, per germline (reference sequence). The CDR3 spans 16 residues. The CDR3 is CACSWQGLADYNEQFF. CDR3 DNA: TGTGCCTGCAGCTGGCAGGGACTAGCGGACTACAATGAGCAGTTCTTC.

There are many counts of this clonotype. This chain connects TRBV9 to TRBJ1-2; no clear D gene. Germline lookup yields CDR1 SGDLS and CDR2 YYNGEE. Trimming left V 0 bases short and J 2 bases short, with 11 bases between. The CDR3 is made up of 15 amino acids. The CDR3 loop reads CASSVGRTENYGYTF. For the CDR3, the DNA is TGTGCCAGCAGCGTAGGACGGACGGAAAACTATGGCTACACCTTC.

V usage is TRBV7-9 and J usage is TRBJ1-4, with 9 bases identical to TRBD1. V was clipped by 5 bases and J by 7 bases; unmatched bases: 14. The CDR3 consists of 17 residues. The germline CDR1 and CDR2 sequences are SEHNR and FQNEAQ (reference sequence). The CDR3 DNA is TGTGCCAGCAGCCCCTTGGGACAGGGAGCTCGGAGTGAAAAACTGTTTTTT. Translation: CASSPLGQGARSEKLFF.

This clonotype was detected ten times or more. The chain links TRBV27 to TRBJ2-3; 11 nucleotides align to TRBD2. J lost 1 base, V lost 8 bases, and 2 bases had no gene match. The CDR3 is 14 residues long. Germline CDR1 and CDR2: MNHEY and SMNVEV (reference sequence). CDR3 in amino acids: CASRGLAGTDTQYF. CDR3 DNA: TGTGCCAGCCGGGGACTAGCGGGCACAGATACGCAGTATTTT.

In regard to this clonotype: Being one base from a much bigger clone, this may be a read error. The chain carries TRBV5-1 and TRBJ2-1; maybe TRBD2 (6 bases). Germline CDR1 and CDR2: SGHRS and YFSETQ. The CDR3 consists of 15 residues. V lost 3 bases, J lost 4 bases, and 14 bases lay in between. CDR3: CASSSGLTGYNEQFF. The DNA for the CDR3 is TGCGCCAGCAGCTCCGGACTAACGGGATACAATGAGCAGTTCTTC.

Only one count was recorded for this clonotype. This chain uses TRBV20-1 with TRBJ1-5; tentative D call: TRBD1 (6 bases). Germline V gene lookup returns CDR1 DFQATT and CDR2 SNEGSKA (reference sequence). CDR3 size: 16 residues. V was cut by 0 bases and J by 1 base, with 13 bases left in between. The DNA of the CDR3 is TGCAGTGCTAGAGATCGGACAGACACCAGCAATCAGCCCCAGCATTTT. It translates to CSARDRTDTSNQPQHF.

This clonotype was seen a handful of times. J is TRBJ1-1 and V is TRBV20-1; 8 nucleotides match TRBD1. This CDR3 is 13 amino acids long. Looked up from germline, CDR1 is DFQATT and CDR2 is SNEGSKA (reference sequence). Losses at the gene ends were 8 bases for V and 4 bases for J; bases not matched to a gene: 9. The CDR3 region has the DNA TGCAGTCACGACGGACAGGGTGGCACTGAAGCTTTCTTT. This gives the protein CSHDGQGGTEAFF.

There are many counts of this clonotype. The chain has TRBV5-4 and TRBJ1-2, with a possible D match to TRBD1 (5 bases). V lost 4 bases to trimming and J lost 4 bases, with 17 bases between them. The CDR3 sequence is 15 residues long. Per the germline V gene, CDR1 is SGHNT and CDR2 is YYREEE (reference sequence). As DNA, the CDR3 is TGTGCCAGCAGCCCCGTGGGCGGGGACCGCTATGGCTACACCTTC. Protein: CASSPVGGDRYGYTF.

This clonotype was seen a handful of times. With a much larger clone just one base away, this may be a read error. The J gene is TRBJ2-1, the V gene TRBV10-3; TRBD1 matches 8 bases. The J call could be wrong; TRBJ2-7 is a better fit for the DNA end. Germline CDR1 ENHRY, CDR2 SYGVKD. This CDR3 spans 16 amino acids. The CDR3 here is CAISPGQVKSYNEQYF. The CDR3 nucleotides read TGTGCCATCAGCCCGGGACAGGTGAAGTCCTACAATGAGCAGTACTTC.

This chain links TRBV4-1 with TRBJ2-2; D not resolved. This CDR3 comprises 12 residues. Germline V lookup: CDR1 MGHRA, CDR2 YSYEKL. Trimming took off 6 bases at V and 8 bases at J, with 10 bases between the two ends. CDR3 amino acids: CASRDLPGELFF. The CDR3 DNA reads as TGCGCCAGCAGGGATTTGCCGGGGGAGCTGTTTTTT.

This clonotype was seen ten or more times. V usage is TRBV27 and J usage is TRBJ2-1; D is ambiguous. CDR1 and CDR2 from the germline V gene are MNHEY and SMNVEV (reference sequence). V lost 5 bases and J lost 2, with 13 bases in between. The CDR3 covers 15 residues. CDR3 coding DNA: TGTGCCAGCAGTAACCCGATGGGGACCTACAATGAGCAGTTCTTC. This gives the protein CASSNPMGTYNEQFF.

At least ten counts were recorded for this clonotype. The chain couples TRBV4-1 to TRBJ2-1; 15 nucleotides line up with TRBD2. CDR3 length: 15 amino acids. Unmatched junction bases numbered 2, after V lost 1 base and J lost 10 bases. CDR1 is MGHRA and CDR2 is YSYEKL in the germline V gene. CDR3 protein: CASSQGGLAGGEQFF. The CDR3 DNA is TGCGCCAGCAGCCAAGGGGGACTAGCGGGAGGCGAGCAGTTCTTC.

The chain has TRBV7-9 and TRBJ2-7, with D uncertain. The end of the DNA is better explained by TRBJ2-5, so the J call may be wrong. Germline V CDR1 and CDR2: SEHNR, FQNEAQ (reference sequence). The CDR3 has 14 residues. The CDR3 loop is CASSLVSLRETQYF. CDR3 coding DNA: TGTGCCAGCAGCTTAGTTAGTCTAAGGGAGACCCAGTACTTC.

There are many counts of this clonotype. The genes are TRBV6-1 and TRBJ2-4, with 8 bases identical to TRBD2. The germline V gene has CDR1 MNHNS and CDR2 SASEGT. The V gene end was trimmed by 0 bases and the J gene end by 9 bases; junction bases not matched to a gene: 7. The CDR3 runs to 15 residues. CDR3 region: CASSEALSGGGIQYF. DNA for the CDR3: TGTGCCAGCAGTGAAGCGCTCTCCGGGGGGGGCATTCAGTACTTC.

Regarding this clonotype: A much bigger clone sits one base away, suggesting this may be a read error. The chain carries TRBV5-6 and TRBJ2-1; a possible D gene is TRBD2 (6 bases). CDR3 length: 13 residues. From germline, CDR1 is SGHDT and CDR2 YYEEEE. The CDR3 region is CASSLDIGREQCF. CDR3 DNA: TGTGCCAGCAGCTTGGACATAGGTCGGGAGCAGTGCTTC.

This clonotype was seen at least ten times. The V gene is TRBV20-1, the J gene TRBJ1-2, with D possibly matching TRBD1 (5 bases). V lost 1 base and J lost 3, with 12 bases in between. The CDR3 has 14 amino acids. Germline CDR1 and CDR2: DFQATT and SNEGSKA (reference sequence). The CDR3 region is CSARGRDSYYGYTF. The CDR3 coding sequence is TGCAGTGCTAGAGGACGAGACAGCTACTATGGCTACACCTTC.

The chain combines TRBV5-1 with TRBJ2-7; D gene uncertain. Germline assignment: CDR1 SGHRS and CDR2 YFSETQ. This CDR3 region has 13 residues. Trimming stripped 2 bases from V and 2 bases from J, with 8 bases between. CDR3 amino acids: CASSLNSAYEQYF. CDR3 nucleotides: TGCGCCAGCAGCTTAAACTCGGCCTACGAGCAGTACTTC.

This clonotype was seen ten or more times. This CDR3 reads CASRAGTISYNEQFF. The CDR3 nucleotides are TGTGCCAGCAGAGCTGGGACTATCTCCTACAATGAGCAGTTCTTC. This chain joins TRBV6-5 and TRBJ2-1; 7 bases agree with TRBD2. The V gene's germline CDR1 is MNHEY and CDR2 SVGAGI. V gave up 6 bases and J gave up 0 bases; unmatched junction bases: 5. CDR3 size: 15 residues.

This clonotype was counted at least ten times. The chain's CDR3 is CASSFGDEQYF. CDR3 DNA: TGTGCCAGCAGTTTTGGGGACGAGCAGTACTTC. This chain uses TRBV12-3 or TRBV12-4 with TRBJ2-4; no reliable D call. The end of the DNA aligns better with TRBJ2-7, so the J call may be wrong. The CDR3 extends over 11 amino acids.